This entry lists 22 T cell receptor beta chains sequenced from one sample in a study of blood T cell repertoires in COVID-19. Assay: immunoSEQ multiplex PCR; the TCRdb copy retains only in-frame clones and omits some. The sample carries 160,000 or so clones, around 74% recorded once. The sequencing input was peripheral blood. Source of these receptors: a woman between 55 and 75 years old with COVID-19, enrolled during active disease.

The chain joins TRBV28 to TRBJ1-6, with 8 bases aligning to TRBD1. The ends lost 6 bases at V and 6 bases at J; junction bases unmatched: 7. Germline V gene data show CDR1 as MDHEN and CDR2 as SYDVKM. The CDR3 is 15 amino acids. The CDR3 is CASRLGQGGNSPLHF. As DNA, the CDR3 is TGTGCCAGCAGACTCGGACAGGGAGGTAATTCACCCCTCCACTTT.

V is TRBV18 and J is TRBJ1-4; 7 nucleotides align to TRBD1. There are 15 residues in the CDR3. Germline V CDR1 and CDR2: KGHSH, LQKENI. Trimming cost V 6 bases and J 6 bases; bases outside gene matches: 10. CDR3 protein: CASSLYRGADEKLFF. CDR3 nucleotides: TGTGCCAGCTCCCTATACAGGGGAGCCGATGAAAAACTGTTTTTT.

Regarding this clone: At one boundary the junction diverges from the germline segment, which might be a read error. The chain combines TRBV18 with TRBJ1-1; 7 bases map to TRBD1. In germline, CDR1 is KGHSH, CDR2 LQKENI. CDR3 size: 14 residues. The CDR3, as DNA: TGTGCCAGCTCCCCACAGGGGTCGGTCACTGAAGCTTTCTTT. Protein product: CASSPQGSVTEAFF.

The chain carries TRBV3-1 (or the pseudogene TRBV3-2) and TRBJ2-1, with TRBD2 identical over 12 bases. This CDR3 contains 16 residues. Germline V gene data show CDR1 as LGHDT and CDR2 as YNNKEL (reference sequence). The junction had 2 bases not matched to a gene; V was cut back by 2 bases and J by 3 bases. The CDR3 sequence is CASSQTTSGSYNEQFF. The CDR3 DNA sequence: TGTGCCAGCAGCCAAACGACTAGCGGGAGCTACAATGAGCAGTTCTTC.

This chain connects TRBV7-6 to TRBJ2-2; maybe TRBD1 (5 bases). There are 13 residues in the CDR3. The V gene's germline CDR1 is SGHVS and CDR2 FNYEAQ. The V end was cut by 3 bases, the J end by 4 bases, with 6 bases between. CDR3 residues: CASSLGPTGELFF. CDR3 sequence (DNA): TGTGCCAGCAGCTTGGGGCCCACCGGGGAGCTGTTTTTT.

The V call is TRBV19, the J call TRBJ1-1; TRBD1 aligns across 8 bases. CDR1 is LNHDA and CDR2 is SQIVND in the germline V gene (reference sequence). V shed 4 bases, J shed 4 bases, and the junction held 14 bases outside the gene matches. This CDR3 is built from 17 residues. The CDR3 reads CASSTKGQGSWGTEAFF. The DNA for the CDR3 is TGTGCCAGTAGTACAAAAGGACAGGGATCTTGGGGCACTGAAGCTTTCTTT.

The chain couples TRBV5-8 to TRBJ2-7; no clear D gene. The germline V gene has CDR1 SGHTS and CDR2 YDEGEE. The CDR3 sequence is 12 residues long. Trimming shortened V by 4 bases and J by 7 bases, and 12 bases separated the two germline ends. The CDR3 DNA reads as TGTGCCAGCAGCGCTAATGGGCAGGAGCAGTACTTC. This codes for CASSANGQEQYF.

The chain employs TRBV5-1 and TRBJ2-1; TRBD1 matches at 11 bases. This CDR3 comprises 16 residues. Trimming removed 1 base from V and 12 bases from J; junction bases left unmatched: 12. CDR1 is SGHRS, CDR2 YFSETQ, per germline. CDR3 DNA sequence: TGCGCCAGCAGCTTGAACCCGGGACAGGGGGTTGCTGGGCAGTTCTTC. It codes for CASSLNPGQGVAGQFF.

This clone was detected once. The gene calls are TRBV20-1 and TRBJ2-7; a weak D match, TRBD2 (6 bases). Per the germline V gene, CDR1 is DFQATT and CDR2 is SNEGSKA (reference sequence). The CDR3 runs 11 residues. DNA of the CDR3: TGCAGGGGGGACTCTTCCTACGAGCAGTACTTC. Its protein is CRGDSSYEQYF.

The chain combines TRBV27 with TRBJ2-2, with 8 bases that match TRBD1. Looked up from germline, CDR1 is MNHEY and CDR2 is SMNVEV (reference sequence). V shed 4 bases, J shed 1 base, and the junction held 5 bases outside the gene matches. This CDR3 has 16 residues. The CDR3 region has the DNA TGTGCCAGCAGTTCCCCAGGACAGGGGAACACCGGGGAGCTGTTTTTT. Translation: CASSSPGQGNTGELFF.

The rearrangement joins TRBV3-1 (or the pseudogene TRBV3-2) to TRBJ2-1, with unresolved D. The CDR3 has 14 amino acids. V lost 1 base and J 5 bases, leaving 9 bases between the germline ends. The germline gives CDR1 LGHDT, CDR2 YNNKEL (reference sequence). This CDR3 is CASSQGTRDNEQFF. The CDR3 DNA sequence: TGTGCCAGCAGCCAAGGAACCCGAGACAATGAGCAGTTCTTC.

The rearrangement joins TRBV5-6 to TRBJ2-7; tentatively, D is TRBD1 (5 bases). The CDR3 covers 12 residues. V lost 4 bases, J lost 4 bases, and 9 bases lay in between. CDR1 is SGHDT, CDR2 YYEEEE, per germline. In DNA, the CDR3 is TGTGCCAGCAGCGCTGACAGATACGAGCAGTACGTC. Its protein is CASSADRYEQYV.

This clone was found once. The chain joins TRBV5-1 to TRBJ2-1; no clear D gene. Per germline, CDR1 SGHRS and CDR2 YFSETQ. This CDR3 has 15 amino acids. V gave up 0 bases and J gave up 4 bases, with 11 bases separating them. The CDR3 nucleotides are TGCGCCAGCAGCTTGGGCACGGGTACTTACAATGAGCAGTTCTTC. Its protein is CASSLGTGTYNEQFF.

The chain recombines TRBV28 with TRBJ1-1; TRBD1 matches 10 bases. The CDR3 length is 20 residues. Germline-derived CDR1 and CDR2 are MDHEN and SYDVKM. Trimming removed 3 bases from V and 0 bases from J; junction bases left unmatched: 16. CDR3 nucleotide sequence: TGTGCCAGCAGTTTGAAAACCACCGGGACAGGGGTCCCGATGAACACTGAAGCTTTCTTT. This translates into CASSLKTTGTGVPMNTEAFF.

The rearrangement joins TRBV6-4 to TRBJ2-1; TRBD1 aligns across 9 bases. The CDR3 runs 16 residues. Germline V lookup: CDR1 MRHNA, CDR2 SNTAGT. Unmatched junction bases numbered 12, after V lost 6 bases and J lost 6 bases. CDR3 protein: CASRPSDRGSGNEQFF. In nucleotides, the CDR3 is TGTGCCAGCAGACCAAGTGACAGGGGGTCTGGCAATGAGCAGTTCTTC.

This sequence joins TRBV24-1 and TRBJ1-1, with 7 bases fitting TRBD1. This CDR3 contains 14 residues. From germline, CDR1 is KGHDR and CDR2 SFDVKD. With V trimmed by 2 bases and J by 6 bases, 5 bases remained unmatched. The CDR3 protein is CATSDSRQGAEAFF. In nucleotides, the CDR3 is TGTGCCACCAGTGATTCCAGACAGGGCGCTGAAGCTTTCTTT.

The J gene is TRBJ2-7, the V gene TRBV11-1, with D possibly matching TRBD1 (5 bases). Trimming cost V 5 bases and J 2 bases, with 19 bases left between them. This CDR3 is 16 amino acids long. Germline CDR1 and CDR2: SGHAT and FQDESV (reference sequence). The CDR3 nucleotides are TGTGCCAGCAGCCAAGACAGAAACTTTGGAGCCTACGAGCAGTACTTC. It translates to CASSQDRNFGAYEQYF.

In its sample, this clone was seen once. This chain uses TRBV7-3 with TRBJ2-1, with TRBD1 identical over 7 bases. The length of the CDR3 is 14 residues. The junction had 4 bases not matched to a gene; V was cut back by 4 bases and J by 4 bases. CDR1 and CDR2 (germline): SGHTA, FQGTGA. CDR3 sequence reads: CASSSTGLYNEQFF. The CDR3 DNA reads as TGTGCCAGCAGCTCGACAGGGTTATACAATGAGCAGTTCTTC.

This CDR3 reads CASSGQGLTEAFF. Here the CDR3 DNA reads TGCGCCAGCAGCGGACAGGGTTTGACTGAAGCTTTCTTT. The chain recombines TRBV10-1 with TRBJ1-1; 8 bases match TRBD1. CDR1 WNHNN and CDR2 SYGVQD come from the germline V gene (reference sequence). The CDR3 sequence is 13 residues long. J lost 5 bases, V lost 6 bases, and 5 bases had no gene match.

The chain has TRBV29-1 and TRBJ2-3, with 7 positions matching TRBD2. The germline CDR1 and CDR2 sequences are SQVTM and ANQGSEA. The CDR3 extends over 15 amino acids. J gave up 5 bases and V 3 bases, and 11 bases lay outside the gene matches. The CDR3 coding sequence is TGCAGCGTTGACTATACGGCCGCGGGAGAAGATACGCAGTATTTT. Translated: CSVDYTAAGEDTQYF.

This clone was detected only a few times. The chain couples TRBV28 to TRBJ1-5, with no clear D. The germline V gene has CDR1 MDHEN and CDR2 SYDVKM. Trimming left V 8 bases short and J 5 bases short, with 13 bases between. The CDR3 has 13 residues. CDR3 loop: CASGGQPYQPQHF. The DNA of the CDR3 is TGTGCCAGCGGCGGGCAGCCTTATCAGCCCCAGCATTTT.

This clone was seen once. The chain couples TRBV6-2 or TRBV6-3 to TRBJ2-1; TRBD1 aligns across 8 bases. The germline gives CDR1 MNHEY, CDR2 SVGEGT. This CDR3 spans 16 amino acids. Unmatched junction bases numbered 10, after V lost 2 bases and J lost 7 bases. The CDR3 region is CASSYPRDRFVNEQFF. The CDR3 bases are TGTGCCAGCAGTTACCCCCGGGACAGGTTTGTGAATGAGCAGTTCTTC.